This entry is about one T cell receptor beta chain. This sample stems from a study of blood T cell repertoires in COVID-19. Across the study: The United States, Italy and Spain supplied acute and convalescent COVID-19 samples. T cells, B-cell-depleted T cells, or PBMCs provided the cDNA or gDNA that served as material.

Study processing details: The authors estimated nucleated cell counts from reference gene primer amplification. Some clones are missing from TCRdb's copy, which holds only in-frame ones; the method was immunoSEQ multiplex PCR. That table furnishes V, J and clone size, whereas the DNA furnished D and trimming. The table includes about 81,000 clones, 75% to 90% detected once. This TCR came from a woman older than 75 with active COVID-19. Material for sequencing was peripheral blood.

The CDR3 nucleotides are TGTGCCAGCAGCTTTGGCTGGGGGGCCAACGTCCTGACTTTC. Protein sequence: CASSFGWGANVLTF. The chain uses TRBV7-2 and TRBJ2-6; no firm D call. The CDR3 totals 14 residues. Germline values: CDR1 SGHTA, CDR2 FQGNSA. V was shortened by 3 bases and J by 4 bases, with 7 bases between the two germline ends.